This T cell receptor beta chain appears in the sequencing data of a study of blood T cell repertoires in COVID-19. The CDR3 covers 14 residues. Between the trimmed V and J ends, which lost 4 bases and 7 bases, there was a span of 17 bases. CDR1 is LGHNA and CDR2 is YSLEER in the germline V gene. Original data processing: Amplification with reference gene primers provided the estimates of nucleated cell counts. Data came from immunoSEQ multiplex PCR; TCRdb stores just in-frame clones and leaves some out. V, J and clone size were drawn from that table, and D and trimming were deduced from the DNA. The table has 200,000 to 300,000 clones, around 86% seen once. Recruitment covered about two dozen US areas and drew participants whose ages spanned roughly 18 to 89 years. Clinical histories supplied by participants themselves formed the basis of cohort assignment.

The receptor's source is a woman between 50 and 59 years old who had recovered from COVID-19. What was sequenced was PBMCs or T cells enriched from blood (not recorded which). V and J are TRBV4-3 and TRBJ2-7; D perhaps matches TRBD1 (6 bases). CDR3 nucleotide sequence: TGCGCCAGCAGCCCCAGCACAGGGTTGGGAGAGCAGTACTTC. Encoded protein: CASSPSTGLGEQYF.